The rows below give T cell receptor beta chains drawn from one sample of a study of control samples from healthy donors and cancer patients. TCRdb keeps only in-frame clones here, not all; method: immunoSEQ multiplex PCR. The sample consists of approximately 130,000 clones, approximately 89% of them appearing once. The sequenced sample was blood. The receptors were sampled from a man aged 55 to 69 in good health. Both conserved end residues are part of each CDR3. A D gene is named only where the DNA matches it firmly. Where a row states a size, it is once, few, many or the class of an expanded clone; other rows omit it.

j_gene	v_gene	abundance	d_gene	CDR3aa	CDR3nt
TRBJ2-1	TRBV6-5	once	NA	CASSRASSYNEQFF	TGTGCCAGCAGCCGGGCAAGCTCCTACAATGAGCAGTTCTTC
TRBJ2-1	TRBV11-2	NA	NA	CASSLRTDGIGNEQFF	TGTGCCAGCAGCTTAAGGACAGACGGAATTGGCAATGAGCAGTTCTTC
TRBJ1-1	TRBV7-2	NA	NA	CASSLQGLGTEAFF	TGTGCCAGCAGCCTGCAGGGTCTGGGCACTGAAGCTTTCTTT
TRBJ1-6	TRBV7-2	NA	TRBD1	CASSSIRGGVSPLHF	TGTGCCAGCAGCTCCATCAGGGGGGGAGTGTCACCCCTCCACTTT
TRBJ2-3	TRBV2	NA	TRBD2	CASSERTSPSTDTQYF	TGTGCCAGCAGTGAAAGGACTAGCCCTAGCACAGATACGCAGTATTTT
TRBJ2-7	TRBV7-2	NA	TRBD2	CASSRTSLTYEQYF	TGTGCCAGCAGCAGGACTAGTCTCACCTACGAGCAGTACTTC
TRBJ2-3	TRBV6-6	once	TRBD2	CASSRDGIPLAGSRSTDTQYF	TGTGCCAGCAGCCGAGACGGAATCCCCTTAGCGGGGTCTAGGAGCACAGATACGCAGTATTTT
TRBJ1-1	TRBV18	NA	TRBD1	CASSPRTGNTEAFF	TGTGCCAGCTCACCAAGGACAGGGAACACTGAAGCTTTCTTT
TRBJ2-5	TRBV4-1	NA	TRBD2	CASSQLGGEVQYF	TGCGCCAGCAGCCAGCTGGGAGGGGAGGTCCAGTACTTC
TRBJ1-6	TRBV5-4	NA	TRBD1	CASSLDQGADSPLHF	TGTGCCAGCAGCTTGGACCAGGGGGCGGATTCACCCCTCCACTTT
TRBJ1-2	TRBV5-1	NA	NA	CASSLEQGGSGYTF	TGCGCCAGCAGCTTGGAACAGGGAGGGAGCGGCTACACCTTC
TRBJ1-4	TRBV28	NA	TRBD1	CASSSSGTGDEKLFF	TGTGCCAGCAGTTCCTCCGGGACAGGAGATGAAAAACTGTTTTTT
TRBJ1-3	TRBV3-1/TRBV3-2	NA	TRBD1	CASRGVLSGLGTVHSGNTIYF	TGTGCCAGCAGAGGTGTCCTGTCGGGCCTCGGGACAGTTCACTCTGGAAACACCATATATTTT
TRBJ1-2	TRBV9	NA	NA	CASSVTTGRGNYGYTF	TGTGCCAGCAGCGTGACCACGGGCCGTGGGAACTATGGCTACACCTTC
TRBJ2-3	TRBV7-2	NA	NA	CASNPPGPPAGLISDTQYF	TGTGCCAGCAACCCCCCGGGACCACCAGCCGGGTTGATTTCGGATACGCAGTATTTT
TRBJ1-5	TRBV28	NA	TRBD1	CASSFSGGGGSNQPQHF	TGTGCCAGCAGTTTTTCAGGGGGCGGAGGTAGCAATCAGCCCCAGCATTTT
TRBJ1-1	TRBV3-1/TRBV3-2	NA	TRBD1	CASRRQGEAFF	TGTGCCAGCAGACGACAGGGGGAAGCTTTCTTT
TRBJ2-1	TRBV6-5	NA	TRBD2	CASSLAGGLEQFF	TGTGCCAGCAGTCTAGCGGGGGGACTCGAGCAGTTCTTC
TRBJ1-2	TRBV19	NA	NA	CASKDTIYGYTF	TGTGCCAGTAAGGACACAATCTATGGCTACACCTTC
TRBJ1-5	TRBV30	NA	NA	CAWSLLSNQPQHF	TGTGCCTGGAGTCTGCTGTCCAATCAGCCCCAGCATTTT
TRBJ1-1	TRBV25-1	NA	NA	CASRPERGVIGVTEAFF	TGTGCCAGCAGACCAGAACGAGGGGTTATCGGCGTCACTGAAGCTTTCTTT
TRBJ2-7	TRBV5-6	NA	NA	CASSLDRRTPYEQYF	TGTGCCAGCAGCTTGGACAGGAGAACCCCCTACGAGCAGTACTTC
TRBJ1-1	TRBV18	NA	NA	CASSRYAENTEAFF	TGTGCCAGCTCACGCTATGCAGAGAACACTGAAGCTTTCTTT
TRBJ1-3	TRBV12-3/TRBV12-4	NA	TRBD1	CATQGASGNTIYF	TGTGCCACCCAGGGGGCATCTGGAAACACCATATATTTT
TRBJ2-3	TRBV24-1	few	NA	CATQKTTSTDTQYF	TGTGCCACCCAAAAGACCACTAGCACAGATACGCAGTATTTT
TRBJ2-7	TRBV3-1/TRBV3-2	NA	NA	CASSREGTTYEQYF	TGTGCCAGCAGCCGAGAGGGGACGACCTACGAGCAGTACTTC
TRBJ2-3	TRBV19	once	NA	CASKPGTSTDTQYF	TGTGCCAGTAAGCCCGGGACTAGCACAGATACGCAGTATTTT
TRBJ2-3	TRBV15	NA	NA	CATSRDNGADPTDTQYF	TGTGCCACCAGCAGAGATAATGGGGCAGATCCCACAGATACGCAGTATTTT
TRBJ1-4	TRBV19	NA	NA	CASSIRGGNEKLFF	TGTGCCAGTAGTATACGCGGTGGTAATGAAAAACTGTTTTTT
TRBJ2-2	TRBV5-1	NA	NA	CASTSGRTTNTGELFF	TGCGCCAGCACCTCCGGACGGACAACGAACACCGGGGAGCTGTTTTTT
TRBJ1-2	TRBV28	NA	TRBD1	CASSYGTANYGYTF	TGTGCCAGCAGTTACGGGACAGCTAACTATGGCTACACCTTC
TRBJ2-7	TRBV5-1	NA	TRBD2	CASSLGLAGDEQYF	TGCGCCAGCAGCTTGGGACTAGCGGGGGATGAGCAGTACTTC
TRBJ1-2	TRBV7-2	NA	NA	CASSLEGFGYTF	TGTGCCAGCAGCTTAGAAGGGTTTGGCTACACCTTC
TRBJ1-3	TRBV4-3	NA	TRBD1	CASSQAGTGVGNTIYF	TGCGCCAGCAGCCAAGCCGGGACAGGGGTTGGAAACACCATATATTTT
TRBJ2-7	TRBV19	NA	TRBD1	CASKAGTGSYEQYF	TGTGCCAGTAAGGCCGGGACAGGCTCCTACGAGCAGTACTTC
TRBJ2-7	TRBV5-6	NA	NA	CASSLGPTVYEQYF	TGTGCCAGCAGCTTGGGTCCGACAGTGTACGAGCAGTACTTC
TRBJ1-4	TRBV10-2	NA	TRBD1	CASSEGTGDEKLFF	TGCGCCAGCAGTGAGGGGACAGGGGATGAAAAACTGTTTTTT
TRBJ1-2	TRBV6-5	NA	NA	CATMRDNDVGYTF	TGTGCCACGATGCGGGACAACGATGTAGGCTACACCTTC
TRBJ1-2	TRBV12-3/TRBV12-4	NA	NA	CASSPGPGWGYTF	TGTGCCAGCAGTCCGGGTCCAGGGTGGGGCTACACCTTC
TRBJ1-4	TRBV6-6	once	TRBD1	CASSYLQGGGKLFF	TGTGCCAGCAGTTACCTACAGGGGGGTGGAAAACTGTTTTTT
TRBJ1-3	TRBV25-1	NA	NA	CASQGHRNSGNTIYF	TGTGCCAGCCAGGGGCACCGGAACTCTGGAAACACCATATATTTT
TRBJ1-1	TRBV28	NA	TRBD1	CASIMGQGKNTEAFF	TGTGCCAGCATCATGGGACAGGGAAAGAACACTGAAGCTTTCTTT
TRBJ1-5	TRBV12-5	NA	NA	CASGLRLINQPQHF	TGTGCTAGTGGTTTGCGGCTGATCAATCAGCCCCAGCATTTT
TRBJ2-2	TRBV7-2	NA	NA	CASRREQGGNTGELFF	TGTGCCAGCAGACGTGAACAGGGTGGTAACACCGGGGAGCTGTTTTTT
TRBJ2-5	TRBV18	once	NA	CASSPPSALGTQYF	TGTGCCAGCTCACCACCGTCAGCATTGGGGACCCAGTACTTC
TRBJ1-5	TRBV18	NA	TRBD1	CASSQGQGRNQPQHF	TGTGCCAGCTCACAGGGACAGGGTCGCAATCAGCCCCAGCATTTT
TRBJ2-6	TRBV10-3	NA	NA	CAISVRGGQTSGANVLTF	TGTGCCATCAGTGTTCGAGGCGGGCAGACCTCTGGGGCCAACGTCCTGACTTTC